Listed below are T cell receptor beta chains from one sample, sequenced in a study of low-dose radiotherapy and immunotherapy resistance in tumors. In TCRdb, the reads were re-called with MiXCR into one record per CDR3 protein. In the table there are roughly 48,000 distinct CDR3 sequences, approximately 35% of which are singletons. The source was PBMCs, collected after low-dose radiotherapy plus immunotherapy. These receptors originate from a male donor with rectosigmoid adenocarcinoma. Both conserved end residues are part of each CDR3. D genes are given only for firm matches. Not all rows give a size; the values are once, few, many and, for expanded clones, a class.

d_call,v_call,clone_size,j_call,cdr3_nt,cdr3_aa
TRBD2,TRBV5-1,medium-sized,TRBJ2-2,TGCGCCAGCAGCCCGGGACTAGCGGGAGGAAACACCGGGGAGCTGTTTTTT,CASSPGLAGGNTGELFF
NA,TRBV7-9,NA,TRBJ2-7,TGTGCCAGCGGTGGCGGAAGCTCCTACGAGCAGTACTTC,CASGGGSSYEQYF
NA,TRBV12-3/TRBV12-4,many,TRBJ2-5,TGTGCCAGCAGTTTGAGTATCGGGACCCAGTACTTC,CASSLSIGTQYF
NA,TRBV9,many,TRBJ2-3,TGTGCCAGCAGCCCAAACAGGGCCCTGGCAGATACGCAGTATTTT,CASSPNRALADTQYF
NA,TRBV29-1,many,TRBJ2-7,TGCAGCACGTATTCAGGGGAGCAGTACTTC,CSTYSGEQYF
NA,TRBV5-4,NA,TRBJ1-2,TGTGCCACCCAAGATCAAAGCTATGGCTACACCTTC,CATQDQSYGYTF
NA,TRBV23-1,many,TRBJ2-1,TGCGCCAGCAGTCAACCCTCGGGGGGCCCTGAGCTCGATGAGCAGTTCTTC,CASSQPSGGPELDEQFF
NA,TRBV28,NA,TRBJ2-7,TGTGCCAGCAGTTTAAATAGGTATCGGCCCGGCGAGCAGTACTTC,CASSLNRYRPGEQYF
TRBD2,TRBV6-2/TRBV6-3,large,TRBJ2-7,TGTGCCAGCAGTGAGGACGGGACTAGCGGCTACGAGCAGTACTTC,CASSEDGTSGYEQYF
NA,TRBV27,few,TRBJ2-4,TGTGCCAGCAGTTTATTGGGGTTGGGAGAAAACATTCAGTACTTC,CASSLLGLGENIQYF
NA,TRBV15,NA,TRBJ1-6,TGTGCCACCTGTAAAGGGATGGGTTCACCCCTCCACTTT,CATCKGMGSPLHF
NA,TRBV6-2/TRBV6-3,NA,TRBJ2-1,TGTGCCAGCAGCATTTTTCTTACAGGGTCGTCCTACAATGAGCAGTTCTTC,CASSIFLTGSSYNEQFF
TRBD2,TRBV4-2,NA,TRBJ2-7,TGTGCCAGCAGCCAAGGGAATAGCGGGAGACCTGGAGAGCAGTACTTC,CASSQGNSGRPGEQYF
NA,TRBV2,NA,TRBJ1-5,TGTGCCAGCAGGGAGAAGGATTTAAGCAATCAGCCCCAGCATTTT,CASREKDLSNQPQHF
TRBD2,TRBV6-5,many,TRBJ2-7,TGTGCCAGCAGAGAGCGGGGACCATACGAGCAGTACTTC,CASRERGPYEQYF
TRBD1,TRBV6-1,NA,TRBJ2-1,TGTGCCAGCGGACTAACAGGGGGCCCCTACAATGAGCAGTTCTTC,CASGLTGGPYNEQFF
NA,TRBV12-3/TRBV12-4,many,TRBJ1-2,TGTGCCAGCAGTTTGGCGGGCTATGGCTACACCTTC,CASSLAGYGYTF
TRBD2,TRBV3-1,few,TRBJ2-3,TGTGCCAGCAGCTTAAAAAGGCCTAGCGGGACTAGCACAGATACGCAGTATTTT,CASSLKRPSGTSTDTQYF
TRBD2,TRBV20-1,NA,TRBJ2-1,TGCAGTGCTAGACCCGTTGTAGGGACTAGACATATCGGGAATGAGCAGTTCTTC,CSARPVVGTRHIGNEQFF
NA,TRBV26,few,TRBJ2-7,TGTGCCAGCAGCACAGGGTTCTACGAGCAGTACTTC,CASSTGFYEQYF
NA,TRBV29-1,NA,TRBJ2-7,TGCAGCGTTGGTGCGGCAGGGGACTACGAGCAGTACTTC,CSVGAAGDYEQYF
TRBD1,TRBV5-1,NA,TRBJ1-2,TGCGCCAGCAGCTTATCCGGGACAGGGGAGGGCTACACCTTC,CASSLSGTGEGYTF
NA,TRBV4-2,NA,TRBJ2-1,TGTGCCAGCAGCCAAACCGGCGAGCAGTTCTTC,CASSQTGEQFF